This entry lists 14 T cell receptor beta chains sequenced from one sample in a study of cytomegalovirus exposure and HLA in healthy donors. This table comes from immunoSEQ multiplex PCR, and its TCRdb copy is limited to in-frame clones, with some not included. Of hundreds of thousands of clones listed, around 86% are singletons. The sample comprised PBMCs. The receptors shown here come from a woman in her twenties or thirties in good health and CMV-seropositive.

In its sample, this clone was seen many times. The V and J genes are TRBV19 and TRBJ1-2; perhaps TRBD1 as D (6 bases). V lost 0 bases and J 6 bases, leaving 14 bases between the germline ends. Looked up from germline, CDR1 is LNHDA and CDR2 is SQIVND (reference sequence). CDR3 length: 15 residues. CDR3 protein: CASSIDLQGGDGYTF. In DNA, the CDR3 is TGTGCCAGTAGTATAGATCTTCAAGGGGGGGATGGCTACACCTTC.

The sample holds one count of this clone. The chain carries TRBV6-6 and TRBJ2-7, with 8 bases aligning to TRBD1. This CDR3 is 13 amino acids long. Germline CDR1 is MNHNY and CDR2 is SVGAGI (reference sequence). The V gene end was trimmed by 10 bases and the J gene end by 3 bases; junction bases not matched to a gene: 8. This CDR3 reads CATTGQGFYEQYF. As DNA, the CDR3 is TGTGCCACCACTGGACAGGGATTCTACGAGCAGTACTTC.

As regards this clone: In the same sample, other DNA sequences code for this CDR3. V gene TRBV27 combines with J gene TRBJ2-3; TRBD1 is a possible D gene (6 bases). The germline gives CDR1 MNHEY, CDR2 SMNVEV (reference sequence). The V end was cut by 6 bases, the J end by 1 base, with 8 bases between. The CDR3 is 13 residues long. CDR3 sequence reads: CASRRTGTDTQYF. As DNA, the CDR3 is TGTGCCAGCAGAAGGACAGGCACAGATACGCAGTATTTT.

The V and J genes are TRBV5-1 and TRBJ2-7; D unclear. Germline V gene lookup returns CDR1 SGHRS and CDR2 YFSETQ. Trimming removed 5 bases from V and 0 bases from J, with 12 bases in between. This CDR3 has 14 residues. The CDR3 coding sequence is TGCGCCAGCAGGCGGCAGACGAGCTCCTACGAGCAGTACTTC. It encodes CASRRQTSSYEQYF.

This clone was observed a handful of times. The chain recombines TRBV19 with TRBJ2-1, with 8 nucleotides matching TRBD2. CDR1 LNHDA and CDR2 SQIVND come from the germline V gene (reference sequence). The trim removed 2 bases at V and 1 base at J, leaving 1 base unmatched. This CDR3 has 15 amino acids. CDR3 sequence: CASSIPGGSYNEQFF. CDR3 nucleotides: TGTGCCAGTAGTATACCGGGAGGGTCCTACAATGAGCAGTTCTTC.

This clone occurred once. The rearrangement uses TRBV2 and TRBJ2-3, with D hard to call. Germline CDR1 is SNHLY and CDR2 is FYNNEI. Trimming took off 6 bases at V and 5 bases at J, with 9 bases between the two ends. CDR3 length: 12 amino acids. The CDR3 spells CASSDTGDTQYF. The CDR3 region has the DNA TGTGCCAGCAGCGACACTGGAGATACGCAGTATTTT.

This chain links TRBV7-2 with TRBJ2-1; D is undetermined. The CDR3 contains 12 residues. Germline-derived CDR1 and CDR2 are SGHTA and FQGNSA. Trimming took off 7 bases at V and 8 bases at J, with 12 bases between the two ends. The CDR3 reads CASTFSVDEQFF. The CDR3 nucleotides read TGTGCCAGCACCTTTAGTGTCGATGAGCAGTTCTTC.

The gene calls are TRBV29-1 and TRBJ2-1; 7 nucleotides agree with TRBD2. The CDR3 spans 16 residues. Germline CDR1 reads SQVTM; CDR2 reads ANQGSEA. V was pared by 6 bases and J by 7 bases, with 18 bases of the junction left unmatched. The CDR3 DNA is TGCAGCGTCGCCACCCGGCGGGAGCCGGGTCCAAATGAGCAGTTCTTC. It translates to CSVATRREPGPNEQFF.

This sequence joins TRBV2 and TRBJ2-5; 8 bases agree with TRBD2. With V trimmed by 8 bases and J by 10 bases, 12 bases remained unmatched. CDR3 length: 13 residues. The germline CDR1 and CDR2 sequences are SNHLY and FYNNEI. CDR3 in amino acids: CASGSGPGGNQYF. CDR3 bases: TGTGCCAGCGGTTCGGGCCCGGGAGGGAACCAGTACTTC.

The rearrangement joins TRBV5-1 to TRBJ2-1, with D possibly being TRBD2 (5 bases). Germline V gene data show CDR1 as SGHRS and CDR2 as YFSETQ. The CDR3 runs 16 residues. Trimming took 1 base from V and 0 from J, leaving 11 bases between them. The CDR3 DNA reads TGCGCCAGCAGCTTGATGAGCGGTTACTCCTACAATGAGCAGTTCTTC. This codes for CASSLMSGYSYNEQFF. Supplemented by reference TRBV5-1 and TRBJ2-1, the full variable domain reads KAGVTQTPRYLIKTRGQQVTLSCSPISGHRSVSWYQQTPGQGLQFLFEYFSETQRNKGNFPGRFSGRQFSNSRSEMNVSTLELGDSALYLCASSLMSGYSYNEQFFGPGTRLTVL.

The chain uses TRBV5-4 and TRBJ1-1; D possibly corresponds to TRBD1 (6 bases). The CDR3 contains 15 residues. Germline V gene lookup returns CDR1 SGHNT and CDR2 YYREEE (reference sequence). Trimming shortened V by 0 bases and J by 0 bases, and 9 bases separated the two germline ends. CDR3 in amino acids: CASSLGGPMNTEAFF. DNA for the CDR3: TGTGCCAGCAGCTTGGGGGGGCCCATGAACACTGAAGCTTTCTTT. Based on the CDR3 plus reference TRBV5-4 and TRBJ1-1, the full variable domain is ETGVTQSPTHLIKTRGQQVTLRCSSQSGHNTVSWYQQALGQGPQFIFQYYREEENGRGNFPPRFSGLQFPNYSSELNVNALELDDSALYLCASSLGGPMNTEAFFGQGTRLTVV.

The sample holds one count of this clone. The chain links TRBV5-6 to TRBJ2-5; the match to TRBD2 covers 10 bases. CDR3 length: 17 amino acids. With 0 bases clipped from V and 9 bases from J, the junction kept 14 bases outside the gene matches. Germline loops: CDR1 SGHDT, CDR2 YYEEEE. CDR3 residues: CASSLELAGPIQGAQYF. CDR3 coding DNA: TGTGCCAGCAGCTTGGAACTAGCGGGACCTATTCAGGGGGCCCAGTACTTC.

The chain uses TRBV4-1 and TRBJ2-3, with D perhaps TRBD2 (6 bases). Germline lookup yields CDR1 MGHRA and CDR2 YSYEKL. V shed 4 bases and J shed 0 bases, with 14 bases lying between them. The CDR3 runs to 16 residues. The CDR3 DNA sequence: TGCGCCAGCAGCCCGAGATCCCGGGGGAGCACAGATACGCAGTATTTT. It is translated as CASSPRSRGSTDTQYF.

The sample holds one count of this clone. The V call is TRBV19, the J call TRBJ2-7; 7 bases fit TRBD2. The CDR3 covers 15 residues. Germline-derived CDR1 and CDR2 are LNHDA and SQIVND (reference sequence). V lost 6 bases and J lost 2; bases outside the gene matches: 10. CDR3 in DNA: TGTGCCAGTAGACCCTCTAGCGGTAATGCCTACGAGCAGTACTTC. Its protein product is CASRPSSGNAYEQYF.